The 12 T cell receptor beta chains below all came from one sample that was sequenced in a study of shared clonotypes between healthy human individuals. Libraries were prepared by immunoSEQ multiplex PCR; TCRdb keeps only in-frame clonotypes and omits some of them. The sample consists of about 2.3 million clones, 90% to 95% of them appearing once. Source material: naive CD4+ T cells from PBMCs. Subset meaning: CD45RA+ positively selected. Receptors originate from a young man in good health. Some clones in this sample may be carry-over from other donors' samples.

This clone was seen once. The rearrangement uses TRBV6-1 and TRBJ1-5, with TRBD1 matching 11 bases. V was pared by 6 bases and J by 8 bases, with 9 bases of the junction left unmatched. The CDR3 has 15 residues. Per germline, CDR1 MNHNS and CDR2 SASEGT. As DNA, the CDR3 is TGTGCCAGCAGGGAGGGACAGGGGGTGTTTGAGCCCCAGCATTTT. Amino acid sequence: CASREGQGVFEPQHF.

V gene TRBV9 combines with J gene TRBJ2-7; 13 bases map to TRBD2. The CDR3 is made up of 18 amino acids. J gave up 0 bases and V 4 bases, and 10 bases lay outside the gene matches. CDR1 and CDR2 from the germline V gene are SGDLS and YYNGEE. CDR3 bases: TGTGCCAGCAGCCACGGGACTAGCGGGGACAGGAGCTCCTACGAGCAGTACTTC. This codes for CASSHGTSGDRSSYEQYF.

The rearrangement uses TRBV5-1 and TRBJ2-1; the D gene is possibly TRBD2 (6 bases). CDR1 is SGHRS and CDR2 is YFSETQ in the germline V gene. The CDR3 has 16 residues. V was clipped by 2 bases and J by 3 bases, with 15 bases between them. The CDR3 protein is CASSFSIGGLYNEQFF. CDR3 in DNA: TGCGCCAGCAGCTTTTCGATCGGGGGTCTCTACAATGAGCAGTTCTTC. Combining the CDR3 with reference TRBV5-1 and TRBJ2-1 gives the whole variable domain KAGVTQTPRYLIKTRGQQVTLSCSPISGHRSVSWYQQTPGQGLQFLFEYFSETQRNKGNFPGRFSGRQFSNSRSEMNVSTLELGDSALYLCASSFSIGGLYNEQFFGPGTRLTVL.

With respect to this clone: Different DNA sequences within this sample yield the same CDR3. The chain employs TRBV5-1 and TRBJ2-3; no clear D. Germline-derived CDR1 and CDR2 are SGHRS and YFSETQ. The V end lost 3 bases, the J end lost 6 bases, and 8 bases lay between the germline ends. The CDR3 sequence is 12 residues long. The CDR3 nucleotides are TGCGCCAGCAGCTCTGGTCGGGATACGCAGTATTTT. It is translated as CASSSGRDTQYF. Supplemented by reference TRBV5-1 and TRBJ2-3, the full variable domain reads KAGVTQTPRYLIKTRGQQVTLSCSPISGHRSVSWYQQTPGQGLQFLFEYFSETQRNKGNFPGRFSGRQFSNSRSEMNVSTLELGDSALYLCASSSGRDTQYFGPGTRLTVL.

The chain is built from TRBV27 and TRBJ2-7; D is unresolved. The CDR3 is made up of 12 amino acids. Trimming took off 3 bases at V and 12 bases at J, with 15 bases between the two ends. Germline CDR1 is MNHEY and CDR2 is SMNVEV (reference sequence). This chain's CDR3 is CASSFAGAGLYF. Here the CDR3 DNA reads TGTGCCAGCAGTTTTGCAGGCGCCGGGCTGTACTTC.

This clone came up a few times. This sequence joins TRBV29-1 and TRBJ1-1; D gene uncertain. Germline V gives CDR1 SQVTM, CDR2 ANQGSEA. Trimming took 7 bases from V and 5 from J, leaving 17 bases between them. This CDR3 has 13 amino acids. CDR3 nucleotide sequence: TGCAGCGCTCGTGGGTCAGAACGAACTGAAGCTTTCTTT. Translated: CSARGSERTEAFF.

Notes on this clone: Other DNA sequences in the same sample also yield this CDR3. This chain connects TRBV5-1 to TRBJ1-5; D remains unclear. V gave up 0 bases and J gave up 4 bases, with 5 bases separating them. This CDR3 contains 13 residues. The germline V gene has CDR1 SGHRS and CDR2 YFSETQ. The CDR3 DNA sequence: TGCGCCAGCAGCTTGGTAGGGAATCAGCCCCAGCATTTT. It translates to CASSLVGNQPQHF. Complete variable domain (other parts from reference TRBV5-1 and TRBJ1-5): KAGVTQTPRYLIKTRGQQVTLSCSPISGHRSVSWYQQTPGQGLQFLFEYFSETQRNKGNFPGRFSGRQFSNSRSEMNVSTLELGDSALYLCASSLVGNQPQHFGDGTRLSIL.

This rearrangement joins TRBV18 to TRBJ2-7; no clear D gene. CDR1 and CDR2 from the germline V gene are KGHSH and LQKENI. Trimming took 5 bases from V and 2 from J, leaving 19 bases between them. The CDR3 is 16 amino acids. The CDR3 region is CASSYRAVNVPYEQYF. The CDR3 DNA is TGTGCCAGCTCATACCGGGCCGTAAATGTCCCCTACGAGCAGTACTTC.

A note on this clone: This specimen includes other DNA sequences encoding the same CDR3. V is TRBV9 and J is TRBJ2-1, with D hard to call. In germline, CDR1 is SGDLS, CDR2 YYNGEE. Deletions cut 0 bases from V and 9 bases from J, with 4 bases between. The CDR3 spans 11 residues. The CDR3 spells CASSVAGEQFF. The DNA for the CDR3 is TGTGCCAGCAGCGTAGCTGGTGAGCAGTTCTTC.

The chain carries TRBV28 and TRBJ1-4, with D possibly TRBD1 on 6 matching bases. This CDR3 is 15 amino acids long. V lost 6 bases to trimming and J lost 6 bases, with 17 bases between them. CDR1 is MDHEN and CDR2 is SYDVKM in the germline V gene. CDR3 coding DNA: TGTGCCAGCAGACTATTCGGGCAGGGGTATGAAAAACTGTTTTTT. Its translation is CASRLFGQGYEKLFF.

The chain combines TRBV5-1 with TRBJ2-5; D is perhaps TRBD2 (6 bases). The ends were cut back, 4 bases at V and 2 bases at J, with 12 bases in the middle. The germline V gene has CDR1 SGHRS and CDR2 YFSETQ. The CDR3 is 14 amino acids. Written as DNA, the CDR3 is TGCGCCAGCAGCAGCTCTCTAGCGCAAGAGACCCAGTACTTC. Amino acids: CASSSSLAQETQYF.

The genes are TRBV5-4 and TRBJ1-1; 8 nucleotides agree with TRBD1. V shed 0 bases, J shed 4 bases, and the junction held 8 bases outside the gene matches. CDR1 is SGHNT and CDR2 is YYREEE in the germline V gene (reference sequence). The CDR3 totals 16 residues. The CDR3 is CASSLVGQGARTEAFF. The CDR3 nucleotides are TGTGCCAGCAGCTTGGTAGGGCAGGGGGCGCGCACTGAAGCTTTCTTT.